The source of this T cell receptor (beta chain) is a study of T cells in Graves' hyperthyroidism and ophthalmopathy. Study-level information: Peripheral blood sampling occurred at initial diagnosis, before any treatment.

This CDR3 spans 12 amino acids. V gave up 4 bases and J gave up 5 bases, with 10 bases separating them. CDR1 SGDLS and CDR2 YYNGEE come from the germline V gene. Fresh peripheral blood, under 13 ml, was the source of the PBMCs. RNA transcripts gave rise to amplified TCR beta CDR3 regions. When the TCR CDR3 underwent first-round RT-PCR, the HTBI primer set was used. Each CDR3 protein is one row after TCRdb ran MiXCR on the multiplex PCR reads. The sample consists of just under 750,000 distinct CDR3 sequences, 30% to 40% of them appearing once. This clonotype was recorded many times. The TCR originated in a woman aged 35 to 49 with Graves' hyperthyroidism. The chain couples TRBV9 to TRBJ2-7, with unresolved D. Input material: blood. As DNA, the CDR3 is TGTGCCAGCAGCCCGTCGGGCAACGAGCAGTACTTC. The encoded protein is CASSPSGNEQYF.